These T cell receptor beta chains were read from a single sample in a study of shared T cell receptors in the human thymus. The assay was immunoSEQ multiplex PCR, and TCRdb's table has in-frame clones only and misses some. The sample lists about 660,000 clones; approximately 88% were seen once. Another study also made use of these data, one on human thymus T cells.

The sample was thymocytes. Receptor source: a boy younger than two with a congenital heart defect. Each CDR3 is given with its conserved first and last residue. The order of the fields is clone size, D gene, J gene, V gene, CDR3 protein, CDR3 DNA. A D gene is named only where the DNA matches it firmly. Rows may omit the clone size; those that give it use once, few, many or a size class.

abundance: -
d_gene: -
j_gene: TRBJ1-5
v_gene: TRBV28
CDR3aa: CASSLRQGLGWSNQPQHF
CDR3nt: TGTGCCAGCAGTTTGAGGCAGGGGCTTGGGTGGAGCAATCAGCCCCAGCATTTT

abundance: once
d_gene: -
j_gene: TRBJ2-5
v_gene: TRBV21-1
CDR3aa: CASSQGTHPLAGQAKQETQYF
CDR3nt: TGTGCCAGCAGCCAGGGAACCCATCCGCTAGCGGGCCAGGCCAAACAAGAGACCCAGTACTTC

abundance: -
d_gene: -
j_gene: TRBJ2-5
v_gene: TRBV28
CDR3aa: CASSQSGETQYF
CDR3nt: TGTGCCAGCAGCCAATCGGGTGAGACCCAGTACTTC

abundance: -
d_gene: -
j_gene: TRBJ2-5
v_gene: TRBV2
CDR3aa: CASRNRLEEEKTQYF
CDR3nt: TGTGCCAGCAGGAACCGACTAGAGGAGGAAAAGACCCAGTACTTC

abundance: -
d_gene: TRBD1
j_gene: TRBJ1-6
v_gene: TRBV4-2
CDR3aa: CASSQLWGDRSNSPLHF
CDR3nt: TGTGCCAGCAGCCAACTGTGGGGGGACAGGTCTAATTCACCCCTCCACTTT

abundance: -
d_gene: -
j_gene: TRBJ1-2
v_gene: TRBV11-3
CDR3aa: CASSLIRNYGYTF
CDR3nt: TGTGCCAGCAGCCTAATCCGGAACTATGGCTACACCTTC

abundance: -
d_gene: TRBD2
j_gene: TRBJ2-7
v_gene: TRBV27
CDR3aa: CASSFRREGFYEQYF
CDR3nt: TGTGCCAGCAGTTTTAGGCGGGAGGGATTCTACGAGCAGTACTTC

abundance: -
d_gene: -
j_gene: TRBJ1-4
v_gene: TRBV13
CDR3aa: CASSSSVEGDEKLFF
CDR3nt: TGTGCCAGCAGCTCTTCGGTAGAGGGCGATGAAAAACTGTTTTTT

abundance: -
d_gene: -
j_gene: TRBJ2-5
v_gene: TRBV6-5
CDR3aa: CASSYSVQDQETQYF
CDR3nt: TGTGCCAGCAGTTACTCGGTACAGGACCAAGAGACCCAGTACTTC

abundance: -
d_gene: -
j_gene: TRBJ2-7
v_gene: TRBV7-2
CDR3aa: CASSLAKGDEQYF
CDR3nt: TGTGCCAGCAGCTTAGCGAAGGGGGACGAGCAGTACTTC

abundance: -
d_gene: -
j_gene: TRBJ2-7
v_gene: TRBV14
CDR3aa: CASSQEGSGPYEQYF
CDR3nt: TGTGCCAGCAGCCAAGAAGGAAGCGGTCCCTACGAGCAGTACTTC

abundance: -
d_gene: TRBD2
j_gene: TRBJ2-7
v_gene: TRBV4-3
CDR3aa: CASSSRGTSKVHEQYF
CDR3nt: TGCGCCAGCAGCTCTCGAGGGACTAGTAAAGTCCACGAGCAGTACTTC

abundance: -
d_gene: TRBD1
j_gene: TRBJ2-7
v_gene: TRBV28
CDR3aa: CASSVLGQGSSYEQYF
CDR3nt: TGTGCCAGCAGCGTCTTGGGACAGGGGTCCTCCTACGAGCAGTACTTC

abundance: -
d_gene: TRBD2
j_gene: TRBJ2-5
v_gene: TRBV18
CDR3aa: CASSPRLADRGETQYF
CDR3nt: TGTGCCAGCTCACCAAGACTAGCCGATAGGGGTGAGACCCAGTACTTC

abundance: -
d_gene: -
j_gene: TRBJ1-1
v_gene: TRBV2
CDR3aa: CARGGWWGRVTEAFF
CDR3nt: TGTGCCAGGGGGGGGTGGTGGGGGCGAGTCACTGAAGCTTTCTTT

abundance: -
d_gene: TRBD2
j_gene: TRBJ2-7
v_gene: TRBV28
CDR3aa: CASSGGDEQYF
CDR3nt: TGTGCCAGCAGTGGGGGGGACGAGCAGTACTTC

abundance: few
d_gene: TRBD2
j_gene: TRBJ2-7
v_gene: TRBV19
CDR3aa: CASSPHGRGSRSSYEQYF
CDR3nt: TGTGCCAGTAGTCCACACGGGAGGGGCAGTCGCTCCTCCTACGAGCAGTACTTC

abundance: -
d_gene: -
j_gene: TRBJ2-7
v_gene: TRBV15
CDR3aa: CATSREGWQGEIYEQYF
CDR3nt: TGTGCCACCAGCAGAGAGGGGTGGCAAGGGGAAATCTACGAGCAGTACTTC

abundance: -
d_gene: TRBD2
j_gene: TRBJ2-7
v_gene: TRBV2
CDR3aa: CASSIAGGSSYEQYF
CDR3nt: TGTGCCAGCAGTATAGCGGGAGGGAGCTCCTACGAGCAGTACTTC

abundance: -
d_gene: -
j_gene: TRBJ1-2
v_gene: TRBV30
CDR3aa: CAWSVIAEVFGYGYTF
CDR3nt: TGTGCCTGGAGTGTAATAGCCGAGGTCTTCGGCTATGGCTACACCTTC

abundance: -
d_gene: TRBD1
j_gene: TRBJ2-7
v_gene: TRBV15
CDR3aa: CATSREWDRGLPYEQYF
CDR3nt: TGTGCCACCAGCAGGGAATGGGACAGGGGTCTTCCCTACGAGCAGTACTTC

abundance: -
d_gene: TRBD2
j_gene: TRBJ2-1
v_gene: TRBV11-2
CDR3aa: CASSAPPSGASSYNEQFF
CDR3nt: TGTGCCAGCAGCGCCCCACCTAGCGGGGCCAGCTCCTACAATGAGCAGTTCTTC

abundance: -
d_gene: -
j_gene: TRBJ2-1
v_gene: TRBV7-9
CDR3aa: CASSRRGRRGYNEQFF
CDR3nt: TGTGCCAGCAGCCGACGCGGTAGAAGGGGATACAATGAGCAGTTCTTC

abundance: -
d_gene: -
j_gene: TRBJ2-1
v_gene: TRBV5-6
CDR3aa: CASRPYGGQRVYNEQFF
CDR3nt: TGTGCCAGCAGGCCATATGGCGGGCAGAGGGTGTACAATGAGCAGTTCTTC

abundance: -
d_gene: -
j_gene: TRBJ2-1
v_gene: TRBV14
CDR3aa: CASSRGGLAEEQFF
CDR3nt: TGTGCCAGCAGCCGGGGAGGTCTAGCTGAGGAGCAGTTCTTC

abundance: few
d_gene: TRBD2
j_gene: TRBJ2-7
v_gene: TRBV5-1
CDR3aa: CASSWGTSGSYEQYF
CDR3nt: TGCGCCAGCAGCTGGGGGACTAGCGGGAGCTACGAGCAGTACTTC

abundance: -
d_gene: -
j_gene: TRBJ1-2
v_gene: TRBV28
CDR3aa: CASSSRGAQTGYTF
CDR3nt: TGTGCCAGCAGTTCGCGGGGGGCTCAGACCGGCTACACCTTC

abundance: -
d_gene: -
j_gene: TRBJ1-1
v_gene: TRBV5-4
CDR3aa: CASSLDNRTLNTEAFF
CDR3nt: TGTGCCAGCAGCTTGGATAACAGAACCTTGAACACTGAAGCTTTCTTT

abundance: -
d_gene: -
j_gene: TRBJ1-1
v_gene: TRBV28
CDR3aa: CASSPPDRPYTEAFF
CDR3nt: TGTGCCAGCAGCCCTCCCGACAGGCCCTACACTGAAGCTTTCTTT

abundance: -
d_gene: -
j_gene: TRBJ2-7
v_gene: TRBV5-8
CDR3aa: CASSLLGLEQYF
CDR3nt: TGTGCCAGCAGCCTGTTGGGCCTCGAGCAGTACTTC

abundance: once
d_gene: TRBD1
j_gene: TRBJ1-2
v_gene: TRBV7-4
CDR3aa: CASSSGDREQENYGYTF
CDR3nt: TGTGCCAGCAGCTCGGGGGACAGGGAGCAAGAGAACTATGGCTACACCTTC

abundance: -
d_gene: -
j_gene: TRBJ1-2
v_gene: TRBV28
CDR3aa: CASRPHLNYGYTF
CDR3nt: TGTGCCAGCAGACCACACCTGAACTATGGCTACACCTTC

abundance: once
d_gene: -
j_gene: TRBJ2-7
v_gene: TRBV7-2
CDR3aa: CASSLEIPTGHSYEQYF
CDR3nt: TGTGCCAGCAGCTTAGAAATCCCTACGGGACACTCCTACGAGCAGTACTTC

abundance: -
d_gene: TRBD2
j_gene: TRBJ2-5
v_gene: TRBV11-2
CDR3aa: CASSLASGRIETQYF
CDR3nt: TGTGCCAGCAGCTTAGCTAGCGGGAGAATCGAGACCCAGTACTTC

abundance: -
d_gene: -
j_gene: TRBJ1-4
v_gene: TRBV19
CDR3aa: CASGRPRGEEKLFF
CDR3nt: TGTGCCAGTGGCCGTCCCAGGGGTGAGGAAAAACTGTTTTTT